This T cell receptor (beta chain) was identified in a study of molecular identifiers for immune sequencing clone quantification. Whole-study context: Replicate experiments took RNA from around 18,000 or 91,000 naive CD8 cells, divided it five ways and sequenced four.

MiXCR, applied by TCRdb to the PCR reads, yields one record per CDR3 protein. Of around 470,000 distinct CDR3 sequences detected, over 20% appear once; the ten largest clones hold 0.7% to 1%. General study points: Highly expanded clone sizes could end up underestimated if a barcode were shared by identical TCR molecules. Effector cells had over 98% of their molecules in clones above 20 RNA copies, while naive cells had under 1%.

Many counts were recorded for this clonotype. As yet, its antigen is unknown. The CDR3 is 13 amino acids. CDR1 is LNHDA and CDR2 is SQIVND in the germline V gene (reference sequence). V gave up 8 bases and J gave up 1 base, with 11 bases separating them. In the sort, naive CD8 T cells were defined as CD8+CD4-CCR7+CD45RA+. Sample: naive CD8+ T cells from blood, with Jurkat cell RNA spiked in. This sample's subset: FACS-sorted CD8+CD4-CCR7+CD45RA+ naive T cells. The TCR was taken from a human donor in good health. Some libraries in this study had Jurkat cell RNA spiked in. The chain carries TRBV19 and TRBJ2-5, with D possibly matching TRBD2 (5 bases). CDR3 sequence (DNA): TGTGCCAGTCGCGGGCGAGCCCAAGAGACCCAGTACTTC. It yields the protein CASRGRAQETQYF.